This T cell receptor beta chain came from a study of T cells in Graves' hyperthyroidism and ophthalmopathy. This clonotype has more than one count but fewer than ten. The investigators amplified TCR beta CDR3 regions from RNA transcripts. TCR CDR3 underwent first-round RT-PCR with the HTBI primer set. TCRdb called the multiplex PCR reads again in MiXCR, with one record for every CDR3 protein. The table includes under 400,000 distinct CDR3 sequences, 16% detected once. On the basis of clinical symptoms, serum thyroxine and TRAb, thyroid ultrasound and orbital computed tomography, diagnoses were made. The V gene lost 6 bases and the J gene lost 3 bases, with 9 bases spanning the gap. Germline CDR1 is DFQATT and CDR2 is SNEGSKA (reference sequence). The CDR3 extends over 12 amino acids.

The genes are TRBV20-1 and TRBJ1-5; D is unresolved. Sequenced material: blood. The receptor comes from a man aged 25 to 45 with Graves' hyperthyroidism. In nucleotides, the CDR3 is TGCAGTGCGCTGGTTCCCAATCAGCCCCAGCATTTT. Amino acids: CSALVPNQPQHF.